The T cell receptor beta chain under discussion was sequenced for a study of blood T cells in healthy people across ages. A J-beta primer mix and a sample-barcoded 5' primer were used in a second PCR of roughly 6 to 11 cycles. Carrying 12 random nucleotides, a template-switch adaptor labeled each individual cDNA molecule. From each sample, at least 2.5 million paired-end reads containing CDR3 were obtained. MiXCR, applied by TCRdb to the 5' RACE reads, yields one record per CDR3 protein. Here the sample spans about 780,000 distinct CDR3 sequences, 46% being singletons. V was pared by 0 bases and J by 4 bases, with 17 bases between. This CDR3 is 17 amino acids long. Germline CDR1 LGHNA, CDR2 YSLEER. Samples had at least 6.5 million PBMCs isolated from them. Total RNA, at least 5 micrograms per sample, came from PBMCs.

Sequenced: blood. This chain connects TRBV4-3 to TRBJ2-3, with D possibly TRBD1 on 8 matching bases. The receptor's source is an elderly man in good health. CDR3 bases: TGCGCCAGCAGCCAAGATTACAGGGGGGGGGCCCCAGATACGCAGTATTTT. Translating gives CASSQDYRGGAPDTQYF.